This T cell receptor (beta chain) was profiled in a study of cytomegalovirus exposure and HLA in healthy donors. The overall study: A later analysis reported the same platform for the 120 or so validation repertoires and the approximately 670 first-cohort repertoires. Notes on the study in general: The study found most TCR sequences rare, yet found some public TCRs in many donors. Cytomegalovirus-associated status was assigned to about 180 TCR beta chains.

Regarding this clone: What it binds is unknown.

The CDR3 is 13 residues long. Per germline, CDR1 LNHDA and CDR2 SQIVND (reference sequence). V was pared by 5 bases and J by 3 bases, with 10 bases between. The assay was immunoSEQ multiplex PCR, and TCRdb's table has in-frame clones only and misses some. The sample has 90,000 to 130,000 clones, approximately 85% seen once; the top ten hold around 2.7%. This clonotype was sampled from a young woman in good health and CMV-seronegative. This rearrangement joins TRBV19 to TRBJ1-1; D not resolved. Sequenced: PBMCs. The CDR3: CASSGEPYTEAFF. CDR3 DNA: TGTGCCAGTAGTGGGGAGCCGTACACTGAAGCTTTCTTT.